The clone carrying this T cell receptor (beta chain) was picked up one time. Data came from immunoSEQ multiplex PCR; TCRdb stores just in-frame clones and leaves some out. The table lists about 48,000 clones, 70% to 90% of them singletons, with 8.8% in the top ten. The data were obtained in a study of PD-L1 blockade in urothelial cancer. The CDR3 extends over 15 amino acids. Germline loops: CDR1 KGHSH, CDR2 LQKENI. The V and J ends lost 8 bases and 2 bases, in that order; junction bases with no gene match: 12. Time point described: peripheral blood 6 weeks after treatment start. V gene TRBV18 combines with J gene TRBJ2-7; TRBD1 matches at 7 bases. The sequenced sample was PBMCs, obtained around atezolizumab (anti-PD-L1) treatment. The sequence was obtained from a man between 65 and 79 years old with urothelial cancer. The CDR3 spells CASRRTGVRAYEQYF. The CDR3 nucleotides are TGTGCCAGCCGCAGAACAGGGGTTCGAGCCTACGAGCAGTACTTC.